This T cell receptor (beta chain) was sequenced for a study of T cell responses to AZD1222 COVID-19 vaccine (dated by TCRdb to the early 2020s). In the study overall: A total of approximately 250 trial participants underwent TCR sequencing, of whom about 210 had received two doses of AZD1222 and around 26 had received two doses of the MenACWY control vaccine. Trial participants were enrolled by age into subgroups of 18-55, 56-69 and 70-plus years, and roughly 150, 30 and 60 TCR-sequenced participants, respectively, were included in these subgroups.

The time point label corresponds to: about 28 days (+/-7) after the second vaccine dose. AZD1222 recipients whose second dose came at about 4 weeks and those whose second dose came at about 12 weeks were combined into one group, since spike-specific TCR depth and breadth did not differ between the two schedules. The vaccinee samples were drawn from two UK trials, COV001 and COV002, one of which was a single-blind randomized controlled phase 2/3 trial testing AZD1222 (ChAdOx1 nCoV-19) in healthy adults. For TCRbeta chain sequencing, PBMC samples from trial participants were taken at day 0 and at day 28 after the second dose. The germline V gene encodes CDR1 KGHSH and CDR2 LQKENI. Trimming removed 5 bases from V and 7 bases from J; the gene matches leave 9 bases unexplained. From the cysteine up to the phenylalanine, the CDR3 has a length of 15 residues. Kept here is only the CDR3 DNA, which spans 45 bases and is read in frame from base 1.

The CDR3 regions of human TCRbeta chains were analyzed by immunosequencing. On the study's bioinformatics: Repertoire TCRs were matched against a reference library of SARS-CoV-2-specific TCRs generated with the MIRA antigen-specificity platform. Breadth meant the fraction of unique TCRs that were SARS-CoV-2-associated, whereas depth meant the fraction of total T cells that were SARS-CoV-2-associated. Using the MIRA data, each spike-specific TCR was assigned both to the spike region to which the TCR was reactive and to a CD4 or CD8 class. Log10-transformed breadth and depth values were compared by one-way ANOVA with Sidak's multiple comparisons tests. Not all clones reach the TCRdb copy of this immuneACCESS table, which keeps in-frame sequences only. Checked studies attribute under half of the gap to unresolved V genes and leave the rest unexplained. That table is the source of V, J and clone size, and D and trimming were worked out from the DNA. Across this sample there are about 130,000 clones, with roughly 90% seen only once. The ten largest clones add up to roughly 1% of the sample.

Overall study outcomes, separate from this receptor: CD4 TCRs associated with the vaccine covered the entire spike protein, and the dominant responses were in regions 160-218 and 743-854. Conclusions about previously exposed vaccinees were limited because only six or seven AZD1222 recipients were SARS-CoV-2 seropositive at baseline. Participants were mostly white British, with more females than males. The authors suggested clonal diversity may have been underestimated. No day 14 peak-response samples were available, so repertoires were characterized only after the peak T cell response. Reportedly, close to half of the unique spike-specific TCRs recognized epitopes lying outside the regions that are mutated in the B.1.351 and B.1.1.7 variants. The 56-69-year group was small, and its depth increase did not reach significance, likely because of low power. After two AZD1222 doses, both the breadth and the depth of spike-specific TCRs were significantly higher than at day 0 and than in MenACWY recipients.

This clone has just one count. Its specific antigen is unknown. No base-level quality is on record; no much larger clone is a single base apart. The sample was peripheral blood, taken 28 days after the second AZD1222 dose. The receptor was derived from an adult who received the AZD1222 COVID-19 vaccine. The chain joins TRBV18 to TRBJ2-1; 9 bases in the middle match TRBD1. For the CDR3, the sequence is CASSSRDRDINEQFF. The DNA sequence follows: TGTGCCAGCTCAAGCCGGGACAGGGATATTAATGAGCAGTTCTTC.